The clone carrying this T cell receptor (beta chain) was counted ten times or more. The target antigen is unknown. This sample was included in a study of regulatory T cells in long-lasting Graves disease. The overall study: New Graves' disease cases had less than 3 months of antithyroid drugs. Study outcomes and limitations: Repertoires from persistent disease leaned toward TRBV28, TRBJ1-2 and TRBJ2-5. Accuracy was perhaps lowered by the small sample size.

Time point reported: newly diagnosed GD, antithyroid drugs for less than 3 months. PBMC-derived RNA was used for the TCR library. Both iRepertoire HTBI primers and Arm-PCR of CDR3 regions were used to build the TCR beta libraries. Each CDR3 protein gets one entry after TCRdb re-called the multiplex PCR reads with MiXCR. This table holds more than 400,000 distinct CDR3 sequences, approximately 16% found once. Germline assignment: CDR1 MDHEN and CDR2 SYDVKM. With 5 bases removed from V and 4 bases from J, the gap between germline ends came to 12 bases. The CDR3 covers 14 residues. The same sample was also studied in work on T cells in Graves' hyperthyroidism and ophthalmopathy.

The receptor was derived from a woman in her 30s with Graves disease. The V gene is TRBV28, the J gene TRBJ2-1; D possibly corresponds to TRBD2 (5 bases). Sequenced here: peripheral blood mononuclear cells (PBMCs), sampled at new diagnosis, from a patient treated with antithyroid drugs. In DNA form, the CDR3 reads TGTGCCAGCAGTCTAGCACTAGATTACAATGAGCAGTTCTTC. Its protein is CASSLALDYNEQFF.